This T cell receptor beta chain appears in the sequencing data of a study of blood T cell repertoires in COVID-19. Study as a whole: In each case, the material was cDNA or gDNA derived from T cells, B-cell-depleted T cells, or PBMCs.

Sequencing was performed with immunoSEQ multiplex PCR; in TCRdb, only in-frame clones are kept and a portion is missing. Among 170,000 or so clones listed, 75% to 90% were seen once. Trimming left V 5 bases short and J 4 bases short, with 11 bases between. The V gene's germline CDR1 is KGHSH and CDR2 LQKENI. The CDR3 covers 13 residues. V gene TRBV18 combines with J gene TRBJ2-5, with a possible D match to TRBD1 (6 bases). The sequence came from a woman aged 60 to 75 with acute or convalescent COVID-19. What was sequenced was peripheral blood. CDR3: CASSTGIAETQYF. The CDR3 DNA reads TGTGCCAGCTCAACAGGGATAGCAGAGACCCAGTACTTC. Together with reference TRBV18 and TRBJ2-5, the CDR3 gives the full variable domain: NAGVMQNPRHLVRRRGQEARLRCSPMKGHSHVYWYRQLPEEGLKFMVYLQKENIIDESGMPKERFSAEFPKEGPSILRIQQVVRGDSAAYFCASSTGIAETQYFGPGTRLLVL.